The rows below give T cell receptor beta chains drawn from one sample of a study of T cell responses to AZD1222 COVID-19 vaccine. Libraries were prepared by immunoSEQ multiplex PCR; TCRdb keeps only in-frame clonotypes and omits some of them. The sample includes more than 110,000 clones, 88% of them seen just once. Sequenced here: peripheral blood, sampled 28 days after the second AZD1222 dose. The receptors here all came from an adult who received the AZD1222 COVID-19 vaccine. Each CDR3 is given with its conserved first and last residue. D genes are given only for firm matches. Clone size, where shown, is once, few, many, or a class for clones that have expanded.

D	V	J	size	DNA	CDR3
.	TRBV5-5	TRBJ1-6	.	TGTGCCAGCAGCCACGAAGGACGGTTTTCACCCCTCCACTTT	CASSHEGRFSPLHF
.	TRBV3-1/TRBV3-2	TRBJ2-7	.	TGTGCCAGCAGCCAAGATCACCGCGAGCAGTACTTC	CASSQDHREQYF
.	TRBV6-5	TRBJ1-5	.	TGTGCCAGCAGTCGGGGTGTGAATCAGCCCCAGCATTTT	CASSRGVNQPQHF
.	TRBV10-3	TRBJ1-1	.	TGTGCCATCAGTGAACAGGCAGAAGCTTTCTTT	CAISEQAEAFF
TRBD2	TRBV28	TRBJ2-2	.	TGTGCCAGCAGCTCGACTAGCGGGAGCACCGGAACCGGGGAGCTGTTTTTT	CASSSTSGSTGTGELFF
.	TRBV10-2	TRBJ2-7	.	TGCGCCAGCAGTGAGGTCCAGGGCGAGCAGTACTTC	CASSEVQGEQYF
.	TRBV28	TRBJ1-1	.	TGTGCCAGCAGTTTGGGGACATCCATAGGTACTGAAGCTTTCTTT	CASSLGTSIGTEAFF
TRBD2	TRBV2	TRBJ2-5	.	TGTGCCAGCAGGGATTTTAGCGGGAGTGCCGAGACCCAGTACTTC	CASRDFSGSAETQYF
.	TRBV28	TRBJ1-1	.	TGTGCCAGCCGGCGGGACTTAAGGACTGAAGCTTTCTTT	CASRRDLRTEAFF
.	TRBV19	TRBJ2-7	.	TGTGCCAGTAGTGAACAGGGCGGCGACGAGCAGTACTTC	CASSEQGGDEQYF
.	TRBV3-1/TRBV3-2	TRBJ1-4	.	TGTGCCAGCAGCCATCGGGGGACGACCGAAAAACTGTTTTTT	CASSHRGTTEKLFF
TRBD1	TRBV15	TRBJ1-4	.	TGTGCCACCAGCAGAGAGACAGGGGCCTCTAATGAAAAACTGTTTTTT	CATSRETGASNEKLFF
.	TRBV18	TRBJ2-6	.	TGTGCCAGCTCACAGGTGCGGGCTCTACGGGGGGCCAACGTCCTGACTTTC	CASSQVRALRGANVLTF
.	TRBV3-1/TRBV3-2	TRBJ1-1	few	TGTGCCAGCAGCCAAGCCGGGGGCACTGAAGCTTTCTTT	CASSQAGGTEAFF
.	TRBV4-2	TRBJ1-5	.	TGTGCCAGCAGCCCGAACGAGGACAGCTATCAGCCCCAGCATTTT	CASSPNEDSYQPQHF
TRBD1	TRBV2	TRBJ1-6	.	TGTGCCACCTATCCGGGACAGGGTTTTTCACCCCTCCACTTT	CATYPGQGFSPLHF
.	TRBV4-2	TRBJ2-3	.	TGTGCCAGCAGCCAAGACCGCACAGATACGCAGTATTTT	CASSQDRTDTQYF
.	TRBV2	TRBJ1-1	few	TGTGCCAGCAGGGAGTCTTACAGTTCCTCCACTGAAGCTTTCTTT	CASRESYSSSTEAFF
.	TRBV27	TRBJ1-6	.	TGTGCCAGCAGTTTGAACAGAGTAGATTCACCCCTCCACTTT	CASSLNRVDSPLHF
.	TRBV30	TRBJ1-3	.	TGTGCCTGGAGTCTGTTCTCTGGAAACACCATATATTTT	CAWSLFSGNTIYF
.	TRBV28	TRBJ2-5	once	TGTGCCAGCAGTCCACAATGGAGGGGAAGGGAGACCCAGTACTTC	CASSPQWRGRETQYF
.	TRBV18	TRBJ1-5	.	TGTGCCAGCTCACCATTCGAGACTTACAATCAGCCCCAGCATTTT	CASSPFETYNQPQHF
.	TRBV11-2	TRBJ2-1	.	TGTGCCAGCAGCTTAGAAGGACAGAGAAAGTTCTTC	CASSLEGQRKFF
.	TRBV3-1/TRBV3-2	TRBJ1-1	.	TGTGCCAGCAGCCAAGCTGTGAACACTGAAGCTTTCTTT	CASSQAVNTEAFF
.	TRBV10-3	TRBJ2-6	.	TGTGCCATCCAGGACTCTGGGGCCAACGTCCTGACTTTC	CAIQDSGANVLTF
TRBD1	TRBV7-8	TRBJ2-7	.	TGTGCCAGCAGCTTAGACGGGACAGCCGCCTACGAGCAGTACTTC	CASSLDGTAAYEQYF
.	TRBV30	TRBJ1-1	.	TGTGCCTGGAGTGACGTAAGGGAGGCGAACACTGAAGCTTTCTTT	CAWSDVREANTEAFF
.	TRBV28	TRBJ2-3	.	TGTGCCAGCAGTTCCAGGTCTGACACAGATACGCAGTATTTT	CASSSRSDTDTQYF
.	TRBV28	TRBJ2-5	many	TGTGCCAGCAGTTTTGTTCCGGCCCGAGGAGGAGGAAGGGAGACCCAGTACTTC	CASSFVPARGGGRETQYF
TRBD1	TRBV7-2	TRBJ1-1	.	TGTGCCAGCAGCTACCGACAGGGCAGGGAAGCTTTCTTT	CASSYRQGREAFF
TRBD1	TRBV9	TRBJ2-5	.	TGTGCCAGCAGCGGAACGGGACAGCTGCAAGAGACCCAGTACTTC	CASSGTGQLQETQYF
.	TRBV7-9	TRBJ1-1	.	TGTGCCAGCAGCTACGGGGGTGAAGCTTTCTTT	CASSYGGEAFF
TRBD2	TRBV30	TRBJ2-1	.	TGTGCCTGGACTAGCGGTTCTTACAATGAGCAGTTCTTC	CAWTSGSYNEQFF
TRBD2	TRBV18	TRBJ2-5	few	TGTGCCAGCTCACCAGTCTGGCGGGAGGACGGTGAGACCCAGTACTTC	CASSPVWREDGETQYF
.	TRBV27	TRBJ2-2	.	TGTGCCAGCAGGCGTCCGGGACTGAACACCGGGGAGCTGTTTTTT	CASRRPGLNTGELFF
.	TRBV7-9	TRBJ1-2	.	TGTGCCAGCAGCCTAGTTTCGGGGGTGGGCGGCTACACCTTC	CASSLVSGVGGYTF
TRBD1	TRBV14	TRBJ1-2	.	TGTGCCAGCAGCCAAGACCGCAGGGGGCTATTTGGCTACACCTTC	CASSQDRRGLFGYTF
.	TRBV5-6	TRBJ1-5	.	TGTGCCAGCAGTTTCCTAGGGGACACCCAGAGCAATCAGCCCCAGCATTTT	CASSFLGDTQSNQPQHF
TRBD2	TRBV29-1	TRBJ2-5	.	TGCAGCGTTGGAGCGGGAGGACTAGAAGAGACCCAGTACTTC	CSVGAGGLEETQYF
.	TRBV5-4	TRBJ2-4	.	TGTGCCAGCAGCATAGCACAAGCCAAAAACATTCAGTACTTC	CASSIAQAKNIQYF